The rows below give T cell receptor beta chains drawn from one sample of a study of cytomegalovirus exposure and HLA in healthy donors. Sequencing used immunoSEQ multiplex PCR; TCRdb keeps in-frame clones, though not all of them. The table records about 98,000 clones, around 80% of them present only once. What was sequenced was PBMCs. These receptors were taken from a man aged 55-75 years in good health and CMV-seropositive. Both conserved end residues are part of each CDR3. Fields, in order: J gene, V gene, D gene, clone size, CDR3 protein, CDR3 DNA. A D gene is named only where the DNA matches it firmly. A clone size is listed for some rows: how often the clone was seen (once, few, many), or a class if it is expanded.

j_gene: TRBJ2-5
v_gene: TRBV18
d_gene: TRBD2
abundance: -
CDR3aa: CASSPPQVPREGQYF
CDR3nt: TGTGCCAGCTCACCACCACAGGTCCCCAGGGAGGGCCAGTACTTC

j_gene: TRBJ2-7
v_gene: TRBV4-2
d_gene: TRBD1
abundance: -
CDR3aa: CASSPQPGQGDREQYF
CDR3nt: TGTGCCAGCAGCCCCCAGCCGGGACAGGGGGACCGGGAGCAGTACTTC

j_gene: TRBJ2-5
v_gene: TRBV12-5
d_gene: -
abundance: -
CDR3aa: CASGLVGIEQYF
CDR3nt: TGTGCTAGTGGTTTGGTCGGGATAGAGCAGTACTTC

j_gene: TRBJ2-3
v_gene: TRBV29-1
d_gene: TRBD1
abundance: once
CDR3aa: CSVPGQSTDTQYF
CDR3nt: TGCAGCGTTCCGGGACAGAGCACAGATACGCAGTATTTT

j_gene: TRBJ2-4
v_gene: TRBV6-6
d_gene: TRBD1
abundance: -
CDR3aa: CASRGPTGGKNIQYF
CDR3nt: TGTGCCAGCAGGGGTCCAACAGGGGGAAAAAACATTCAGTACTTC

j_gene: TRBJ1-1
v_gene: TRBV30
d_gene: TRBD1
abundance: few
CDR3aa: CAWSVGTATEAFF
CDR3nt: TGTGCCTGGAGTGTAGGGACAGCCACTGAAGCTTTCTTT

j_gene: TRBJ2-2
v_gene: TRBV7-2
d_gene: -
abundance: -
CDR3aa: CASSSQTVATTGELFF
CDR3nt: TGTGCCAGCAGCTCCCAAACAGTGGCGACCACCGGGGAGCTGTTTTTT

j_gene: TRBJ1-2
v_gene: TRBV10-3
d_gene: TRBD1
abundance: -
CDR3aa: CAVPNFGQGENYGYTF
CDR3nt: TGTGCCGTCCCGAATTTTGGACAGGGGGAGAACTATGGCTACACCTTC

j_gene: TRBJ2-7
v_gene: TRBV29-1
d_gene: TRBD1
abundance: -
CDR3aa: CSVEGQGAGEQYF
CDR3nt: TGCAGCGTTGAGGGACAGGGGGCCGGCGAGCAGTACTTC

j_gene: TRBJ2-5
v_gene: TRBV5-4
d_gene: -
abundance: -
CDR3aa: CASSLAGQKWQYF
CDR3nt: TGTGCCAGCAGCTTGGCCGGACAGAAATGGCAGTACTTC

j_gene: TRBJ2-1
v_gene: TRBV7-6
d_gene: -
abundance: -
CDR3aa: CASSLSRGEQFF
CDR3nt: TGTGCCAGCAGCTTATCCAGGGGTGAGCAGTTCTTC

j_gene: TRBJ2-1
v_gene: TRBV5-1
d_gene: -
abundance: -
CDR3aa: CASSFTGYNEQFF
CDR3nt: TGCGCCAGCAGCTTCACGGGCTACAATGAGCAGTTCTTC

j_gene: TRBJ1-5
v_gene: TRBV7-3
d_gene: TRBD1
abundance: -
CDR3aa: CASTDRVRDQPQHF
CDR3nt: TGTGCCAGCACCGACAGGGTGAGGGATCAGCCCCAGCATTTT

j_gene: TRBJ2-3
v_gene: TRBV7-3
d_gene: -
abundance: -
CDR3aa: CASSLTSGDTQYF
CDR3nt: TGTGCCAGCAGCTTAACTTCGGGGGATACGCAGTATTTT

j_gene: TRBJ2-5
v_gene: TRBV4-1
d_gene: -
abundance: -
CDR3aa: CASSQGDGGQETQYF
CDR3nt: TGCGCCAGCAGCCAAGGTGACGGGGGACAAGAGACCCAGTACTTC

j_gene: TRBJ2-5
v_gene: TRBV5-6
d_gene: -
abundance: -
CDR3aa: CASSLRAGTPQTQYF
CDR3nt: TGTGCCAGCAGCTTGCGGGCGGGGACCCCGCAGACCCAGTACTTC

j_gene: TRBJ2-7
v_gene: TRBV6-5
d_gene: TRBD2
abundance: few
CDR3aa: CASSPPGLARYEQYF
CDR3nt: TGTGCCAGCAGTCCTCCGGGACTAGCAAGGTACGAGCAGTACTTC

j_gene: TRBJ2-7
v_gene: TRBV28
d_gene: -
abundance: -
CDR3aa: CASSSPAYEQYF
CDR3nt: TGTGCCAGCAGTTCCCCAGCGTACGAGCAGTACTTC

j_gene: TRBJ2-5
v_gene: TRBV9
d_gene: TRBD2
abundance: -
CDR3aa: CASSVARGGGETQYF
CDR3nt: TGTGCCAGCAGCGTAGCTCGTGGGGGGGGAGAGACCCAGTACTTC

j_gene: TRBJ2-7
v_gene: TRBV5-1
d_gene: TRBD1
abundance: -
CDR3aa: CASSLGTGAPYEQYF
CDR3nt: TGCGCCAGCAGCTTGGGGACAGGGGCGCCCTACGAGCAGTACTTC

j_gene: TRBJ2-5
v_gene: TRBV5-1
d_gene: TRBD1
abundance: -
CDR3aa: CASSSRQGETQYF
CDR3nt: TGCGCCAGCAGCTCCCGACAGGGAGAGACCCAGTACTTC

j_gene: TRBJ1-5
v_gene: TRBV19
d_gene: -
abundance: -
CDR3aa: CASSGPVSNQPQHF
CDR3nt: TGTGCCAGTAGTGGGCCCGTAAGCAATCAGCCCCAGCATTTT

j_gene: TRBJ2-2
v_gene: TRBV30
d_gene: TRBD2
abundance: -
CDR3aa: CAWSVSGGANTGELFF
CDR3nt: TGTGCCTGGAGTGTATCCGGGGGGGCGAACACCGGGGAGCTGTTTTTT

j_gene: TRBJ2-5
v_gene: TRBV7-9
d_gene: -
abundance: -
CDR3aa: CASSLAEMGAVSQETQYF
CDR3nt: TGTGCCAGCAGCTTAGCTGAAATGGGGGCGGTCAGTCAAGAGACCCAGTACTTC

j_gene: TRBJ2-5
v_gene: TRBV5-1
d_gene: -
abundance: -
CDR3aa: CASSLRSGGLKETQYF
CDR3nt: TGCGCCAGCAGCTTGCGATCCGGGGGTTTGAAAGAGACCCAGTACTTC

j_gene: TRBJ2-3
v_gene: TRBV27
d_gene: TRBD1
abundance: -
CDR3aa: CASSWTGAGLNTQYF
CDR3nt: TGTGCCAGCAGTTGGACAGGGGCCGGGTTGAATACGCAGTATTTT

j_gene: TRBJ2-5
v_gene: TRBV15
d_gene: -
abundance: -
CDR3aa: CATSSVNTVGETQYF
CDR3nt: TGTGCCACCAGCAGTGTAAACACCGTTGGTGAGACCCAGTACTTC

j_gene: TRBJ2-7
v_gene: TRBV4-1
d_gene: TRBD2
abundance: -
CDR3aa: CASSRSSGDYEQYF
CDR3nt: TGCGCCAGCAGCCGGTCTAGCGGGGATTACGAGCAGTACTTC

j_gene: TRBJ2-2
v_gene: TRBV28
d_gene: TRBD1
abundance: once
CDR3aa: CASSLLNLRDRVAGELFF
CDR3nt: TGTGCCAGCAGTTTATTGAATCTGAGGGACAGGGTCGCCGGGGAGCTGTTTTTT

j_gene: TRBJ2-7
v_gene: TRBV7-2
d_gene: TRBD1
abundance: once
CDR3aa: CASSLDGTGDEQYF
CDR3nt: TGTGCCAGCAGCTTAGACGGGACAGGGGACGAGCAGTACTTC

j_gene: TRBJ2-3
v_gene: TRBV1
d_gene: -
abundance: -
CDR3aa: CTSSQVPSGGCTDTQYF
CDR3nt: TGCACCAGCAGCCAAGTCCCTAGCGGGGGGTGCACAGATACGCAGTATTTT

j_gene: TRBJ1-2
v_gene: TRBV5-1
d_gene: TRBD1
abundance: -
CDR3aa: CASSLRTGYGYTF
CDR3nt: TGCGCCAGCAGCTTGAGGACAGGCTATGGCTACACCTTC

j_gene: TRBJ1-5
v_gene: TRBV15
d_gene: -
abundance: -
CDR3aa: CATSRDPLNQPQHF
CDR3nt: TGTGCCACCAGCAGAGATCCCCTAAATCAGCCCCAGCATTTT

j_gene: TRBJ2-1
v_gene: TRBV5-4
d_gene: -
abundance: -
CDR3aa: CASSFRNEQFF
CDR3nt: TGTGCCAGCAGCTTTCGGAATGAGCAGTTCTTC

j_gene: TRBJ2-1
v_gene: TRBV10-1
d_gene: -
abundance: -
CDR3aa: CASSEGQHNEQFF
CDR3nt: TGCGCCAGCAGTGAGGGACAGCACAATGAGCAGTTCTTC

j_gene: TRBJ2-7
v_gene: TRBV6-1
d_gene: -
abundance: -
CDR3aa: CASSEVLASYEQYF
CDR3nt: TGTGCCAGCAGTGAAGTACTAGCCTCCTACGAGCAGTACTTC

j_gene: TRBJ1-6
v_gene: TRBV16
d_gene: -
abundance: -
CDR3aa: CASSQGGFNSPLHF
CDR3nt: TGTGCCAGCAGCCAGGGGGGGTTCAATTCACCCCTCCACTTT

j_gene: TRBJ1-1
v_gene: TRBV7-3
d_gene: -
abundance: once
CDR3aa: CASSSGGQNTEAFF
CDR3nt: TGTGCCAGCAGCTCAGGTGGCCAGAACACTGAAGCTTTCTTT

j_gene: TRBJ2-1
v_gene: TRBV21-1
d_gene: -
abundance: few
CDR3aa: CARFQKRGGFNEQFF
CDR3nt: TGTGCCAGATTCCAGAAGCGGGGGGGCTTTAATGAGCAGTTCTTC

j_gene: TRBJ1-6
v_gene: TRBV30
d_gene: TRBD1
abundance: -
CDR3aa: CAWRGQGSISPLHF
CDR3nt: TGTGCCTGGAGAGGACAGGGAAGTATTTCACCCCTCCACTTT

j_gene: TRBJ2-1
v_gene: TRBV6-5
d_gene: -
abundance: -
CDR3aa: CASSYSGYNEQFF
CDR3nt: TGTGCCAGCAGTTACTCCGGGTACAATGAGCAGTTCTTC

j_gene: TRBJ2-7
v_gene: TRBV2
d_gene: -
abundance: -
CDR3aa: CASSERRGGIYEQYF
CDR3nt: TGTGCCAGCAGTGAAAGGAGGGGGGGTATATACGAGCAGTACTTC

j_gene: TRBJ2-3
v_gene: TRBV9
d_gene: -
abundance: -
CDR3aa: CASSPSSNTQYF
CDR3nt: TGTGCCAGCAGCCCGAGCTCGAATACGCAGTATTTT

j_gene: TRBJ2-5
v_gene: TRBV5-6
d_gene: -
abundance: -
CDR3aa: CASSLGGRETQYF
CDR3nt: TGTGCCAGCAGCTTGGGAGGTCGGGAGACCCAGTACTTC

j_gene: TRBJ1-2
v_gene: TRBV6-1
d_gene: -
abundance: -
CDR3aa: CASSEAGGSYGYTF
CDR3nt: TGTGCCAGCAGTGAAGCGGGGGGAAGCTATGGCTACACCTTC

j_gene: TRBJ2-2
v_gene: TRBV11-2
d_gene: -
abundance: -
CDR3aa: CASSVRTNTGELFF
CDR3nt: TGTGCCAGCAGCGTTAGAACGAACACCGGGGAGCTGTTTTTT

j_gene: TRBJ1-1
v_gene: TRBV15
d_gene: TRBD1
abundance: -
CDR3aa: CATSRKSGTGGTEAFF
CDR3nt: TGTGCCACCAGCAGAAAATCCGGGACAGGTGGGACTGAAGCTTTCTTT

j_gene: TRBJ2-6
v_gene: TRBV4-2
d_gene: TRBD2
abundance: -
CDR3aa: CASSPEGASGVGANVLTF
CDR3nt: TGTGCCAGCAGCCCAGAGGGGGCTAGCGGGGTTGGGGCCAACGTCCTGACTTTC

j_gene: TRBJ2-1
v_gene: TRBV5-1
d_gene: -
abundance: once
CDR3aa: CASSGIGVGTYNEQFF
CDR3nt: TGCGCCAGCAGTGGGATAGGTGTCGGGACTTACAATGAGCAGTTCTTC

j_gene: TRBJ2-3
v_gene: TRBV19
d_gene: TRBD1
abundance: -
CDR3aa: CANLSCEGQGNTDTQYF
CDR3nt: TGTGCCAACTTGTCGTGTGAGGGACAGGGGAACACAGATACGCAGTATTTT

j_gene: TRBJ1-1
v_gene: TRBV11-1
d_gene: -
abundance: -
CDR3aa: CASSLAYGDTEAFF
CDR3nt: TGTGCCAGCAGCTTAGCGTACGGGGACACTGAAGCTTTCTTT

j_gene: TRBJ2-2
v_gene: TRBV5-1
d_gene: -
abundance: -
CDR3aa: CASSPGYGELFF
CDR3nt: TGCGCCAGCAGCCCAGGATACGGGGAGCTGTTTTTT

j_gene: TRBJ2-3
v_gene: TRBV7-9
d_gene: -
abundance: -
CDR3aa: CASSSTRGSTDTQYF
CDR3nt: TGTGCCAGCAGCTCCACCCGCGGGAGCACAGATACGCAGTATTTT

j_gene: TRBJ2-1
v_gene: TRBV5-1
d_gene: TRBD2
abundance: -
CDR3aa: CASSSTSGGGNEQFF
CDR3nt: TGCGCCAGCAGCTCCACTAGCGGGGGTGGAAATGAGCAGTTCTTC

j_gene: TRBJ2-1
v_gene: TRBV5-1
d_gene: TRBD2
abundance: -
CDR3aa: CASSLGLAGADNEQFF
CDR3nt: TGCGCCAGCAGCTTGGGCCTAGCGGGGGCCGACAATGAGCAGTTCTTC

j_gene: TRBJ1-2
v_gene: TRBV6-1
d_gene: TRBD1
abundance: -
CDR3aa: CASSVTGEGSHGYTF
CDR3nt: TGTGCCAGCAGTGTAACAGGGGAAGGGTCCCATGGCTACACCTTC

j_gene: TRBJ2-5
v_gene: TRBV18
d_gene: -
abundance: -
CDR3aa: CASSPRTEETQYF
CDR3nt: TGTGCCAGCTCACCAAGGACAGAAGAGACCCAGTACTTC

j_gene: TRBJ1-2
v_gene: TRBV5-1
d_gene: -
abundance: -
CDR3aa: CASSLSSGLANYGYTF
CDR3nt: TGCGCCAGCAGCTTGAGTTCAGGACTAGCTAACTATGGCTACACCTTC

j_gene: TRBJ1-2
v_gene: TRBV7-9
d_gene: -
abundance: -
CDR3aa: CASSLPSTYGYTF
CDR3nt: TGTGCCAGCAGCTTGCCAAGCACCTATGGCTACACCTTC